The 10 T cell receptor beta chains presented below share a single source sample, sequenced in a study of blood T cell repertoires in COVID-19. Using immunoSEQ multiplex PCR, the repertoire was profiled, and TCRdb retains in-frame clones only, with some absent. The repertoire holds approximately 280,000 clones, with about 89% as singletons. Sequenced material: peripheral blood. These receptors all come from a woman between 55 and 75 years old with acute or convalescent COVID-19.

The chain joins TRBV7-6 to TRBJ1-1; 8 bases are a match to TRBD1. CDR3 length equals 13 residues. V shed 5 bases, J shed 4 bases, and the junction held 3 bases outside the gene matches. From germline, CDR1 is SGHVS and CDR2 FNYEAQ. The CDR3 coding sequence is TGTGCCAGCAGCCGGACAGGGACCACTGAAGCTTTCTTT. Protein: CASSRTGTTEAFF. Based on the CDR3 plus reference TRBV7-6 and TRBJ1-1, the full variable domain is GAGVSQSPRYKVTKRGQDVALRCDPISGHVSLYWYRQALGQGPEFLTYFNYEAQQDKSGLPNDRFSAERPEGSISTLTIQRTEQRDSAMYRCASSRTGTTEAFFGQGTRLTVV.

This clone was seen just once. The chain couples TRBV2 to TRBJ2-1, with 8 bases identical to TRBD1. Germline V CDR1 and CDR2: SNHLY, FYNNEI. V lost 4 bases to trimming and J lost 7 bases; unmatched junction nucleotides: 15. CDR3 size: 17 residues. The CDR3 bases are TGTGCCAGCAGTGCCCCAAGGCTAGGACAGGGTCGGAATGAGCAGTTCTTC. This sequence encodes CASSAPRLGQGRNEQFF.

This clone was found once. The CDR3 sequence: CASSLNPRAGDGYTF. The CDR3 DNA reads TGTGCCAGCAGTTTAAATCCTAGGGCGGGGGACGGCTACACCTTC. J is TRBJ1-2 and V is TRBV27; D perhaps matches TRBD1 (5 bases). Germline assignment: CDR1 MNHEY and CDR2 SMNVEV (reference sequence). V shed 2 bases and J shed 8 bases, with 18 bases lying between them. The CDR3 extends over 15 amino acids.

The chain employs TRBV19 and TRBJ1-2; possible D gene TRBD1, 6 bases. The CDR3 sequence is 16 residues long. The germline V and J ends were trimmed by 5 bases and 6 bases, with 22 bases remaining between them. Germline V gives CDR1 LNHDA, CDR2 SQIVND (reference sequence). The CDR3 coding sequence is TGTGCCAGTAGTGACAGGATTTCTTATCTTCCTCATGGCTACACCTTC. Translation: CASSDRISYLPHGYTF.

The chain recombines TRBV6-6 with TRBJ2-2; 11 nucleotides match TRBD1. Germline loops: CDR1 MNHNY, CDR2 SVGAGI (reference sequence). J gave up 7 bases and V 2 bases, and 3 bases lay outside the gene matches. The CDR3 has 15 residues. CDR3 nucleotides: TGTGCCAGCAGTTACGGACAGGGGGCGGGCGGGGAGCTGTTTTTT. This sequence encodes CASSYGQGAGGELFF.

The genes are TRBV7-3 and TRBJ1-2; 7 bases match TRBD1. CDR3 length: 13 amino acids. Germline V gene sequence: CDR1 SGHTA, CDR2 FQGTGA. V lost 4 bases, J lost 3 bases, and 2 bases stayed unmatched. The CDR3, as DNA: TGTGCCAGCAGCTATGACAGGGACTATGGCTACACCTTC. This translates into CASSYDRDYGYTF.

This chain links TRBV6-5 with TRBJ2-1; 8 nucleotides match TRBD2. The J segment lost 5 bases and the V segment lost 4 bases, leaving 7 bases of the junction unmatched. The CDR3 totals 15 residues. Germline CDR1 reads MNHEY; CDR2 reads SVGAGI. DNA of the CDR3: TGTGCCAGCAGTTCGAGCGGGGGAGGGAACAATGAGCAGTTCTTC. This sequence encodes CASSSSGGGNNEQFF.

J is TRBJ1-2 and V is TRBV13; D perhaps matches TRBD1 (5 bases). Germline loops: CDR1 PRHDT, CDR2 FYEKMQ (reference sequence). This CDR3 region has 16 residues. V lost 1 base and J 5 bases, leaving 17 bases between the germline ends. In nucleotides, the CDR3 is TGTGCCAGCAGCTTAGAGGCAGGGCGCTACGTATATGGCTACACCTTC. Translated: CASSLEAGRYVYGYTF.

The rearrangement links TRBV29-1 to TRBJ2-7, with 7 bases fitting TRBD2. CDR3 length equals 13 residues. J lost 2 bases, V lost 6 bases, and 7 bases had no gene match. The germline CDR1 and CDR2 sequences are SQVTM and ANQGSEA. This CDR3 is CSVSPGTTYEQYF. In nucleotides, the CDR3 is TGCAGCGTGAGCCCGGGGACTACCTACGAGCAGTACTTC.

The chain joins TRBV5-4 to TRBJ2-6, with 7 positions matching TRBD1. The germline V gene has CDR1 SGHNT and CDR2 YYREEE (reference sequence). The CDR3 is 16 amino acids. V was clipped by 3 bases and J by 4 bases; unmatched bases: 7. CDR3 coding DNA: TGTGCCAGCAGCTCCGGGACAGCTCCCGGGGCCAACGTCCTGACTTTC. Its protein product is CASSSGTAPGANVLTF.